The 2 T cell receptor beta chains reported below all come from one sample, sequenced in a study of T cell changes during pregnancy in multiple sclerosis. Some clones are missing from TCRdb's copy, which holds only in-frame ones; the method was immunoSEQ multiplex PCR. This table holds some 20,000 clones, roughly nine tenths found once. The specimen comprised CD4+ T cells from peripheral blood mononuclear cells, sampled in the third trimester of pregnancy. The receptors were gathered from a female donor in good health, enrolled as a control in a pregnancy study.

This sequence joins TRBV6-1 and TRBJ1-4; no reliable D call. The CDR3 is 14 residues long. Per germline, CDR1 MNHNS and CDR2 SASEGT. V was pared by 7 bases and J by 7 bases, with 16 bases between. CDR3 bases: TGTGCCAGCACCCCCCGGGAGGAATTTGAAAAACTGTTTTTT. Translation: CASTPREEFEKLFF.

This chain connects TRBV15 to TRBJ2-1; D possibly corresponds to TRBD1 (6 bases). Trimming took off 0 bases at V and 4 bases at J, with 16 bases between the two ends. Germline CDR1 is LNHNV and CDR2 is YYDKDF (reference sequence). This CDR3 contains 17 residues. In DNA, the CDR3 is TGTGCCACCAGCAGAGATTCCCAGGGGTGGGATTACAATGAGCAGTTCTTC. Translation gives CATSRDSQGWDYNEQFF. Filled out from reference TRBV15 and TRBJ2-1, the complete variable domain reads DAMVIQNPRYQVTQFGKPVTLSCSQTLNHNVMYWYQQKSSQAPKLLFHYYDKDFNNEADTPDNFQSRRPNTSFCFLDIRSPGLGDTAMYLCATSRDSQGWDYNEQFFGPGTRLTVL.